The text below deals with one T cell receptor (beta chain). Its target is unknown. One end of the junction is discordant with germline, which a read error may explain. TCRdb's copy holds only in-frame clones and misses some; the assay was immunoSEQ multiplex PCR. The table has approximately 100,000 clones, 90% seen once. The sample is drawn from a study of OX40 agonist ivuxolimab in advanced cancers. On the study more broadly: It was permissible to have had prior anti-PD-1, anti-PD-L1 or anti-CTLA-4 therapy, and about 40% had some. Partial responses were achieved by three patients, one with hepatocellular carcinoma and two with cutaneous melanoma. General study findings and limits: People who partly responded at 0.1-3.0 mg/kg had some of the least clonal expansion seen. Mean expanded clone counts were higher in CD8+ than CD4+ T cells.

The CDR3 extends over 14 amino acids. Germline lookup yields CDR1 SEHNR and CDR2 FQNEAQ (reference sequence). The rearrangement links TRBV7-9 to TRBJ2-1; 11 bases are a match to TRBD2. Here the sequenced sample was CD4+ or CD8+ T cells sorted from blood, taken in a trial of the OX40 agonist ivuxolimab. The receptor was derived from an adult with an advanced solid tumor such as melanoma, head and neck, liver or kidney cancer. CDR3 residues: CASSVAGGYNEQFF. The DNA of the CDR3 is TGTGCCAGCAGCGTAGCGGGAGGGTACAATGAGCAGTTCTTC. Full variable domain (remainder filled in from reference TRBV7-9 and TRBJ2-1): DTGVSQNPRHKITKRGQNVTFRCDPISEHNRLYWYRQTLGQGPEFLTYFQNEAQLEKSRLLSDRFSAERPKGSFSTLEIQRTEQGDSAMYLCASSVAGGYNEQFFGPGTRLTVL.